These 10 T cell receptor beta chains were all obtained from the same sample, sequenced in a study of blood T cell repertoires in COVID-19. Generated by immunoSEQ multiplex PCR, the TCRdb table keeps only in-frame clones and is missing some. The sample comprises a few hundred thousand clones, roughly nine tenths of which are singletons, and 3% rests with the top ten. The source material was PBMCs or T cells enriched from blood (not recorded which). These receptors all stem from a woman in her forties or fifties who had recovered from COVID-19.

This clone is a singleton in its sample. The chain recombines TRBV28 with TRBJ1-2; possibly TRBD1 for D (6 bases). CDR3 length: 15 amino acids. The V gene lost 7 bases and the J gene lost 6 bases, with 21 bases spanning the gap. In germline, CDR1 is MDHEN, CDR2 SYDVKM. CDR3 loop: CASTSGGAEVNGYTF. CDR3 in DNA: TGTGCCAGCACCTCGGGGGGGGCGGAGGTCAATGGCTACACCTTC.

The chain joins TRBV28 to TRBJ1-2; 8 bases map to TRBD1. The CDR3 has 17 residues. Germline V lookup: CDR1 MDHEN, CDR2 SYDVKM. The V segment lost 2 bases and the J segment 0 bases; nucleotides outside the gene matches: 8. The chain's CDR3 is CASSLDETGVTNYGYTF. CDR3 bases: TGTGCCAGCAGTTTAGACGAGACAGGGGTCACTAACTATGGCTACACCTTC.

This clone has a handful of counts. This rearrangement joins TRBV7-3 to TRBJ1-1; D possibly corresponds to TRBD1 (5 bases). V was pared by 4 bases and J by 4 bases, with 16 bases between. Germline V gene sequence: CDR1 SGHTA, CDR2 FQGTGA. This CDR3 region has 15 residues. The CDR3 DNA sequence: TGTGCCAGCAGCTCCCTCGGGGGGAGAGCCACTGAAGCTTTCTTT. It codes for CASSSLGGRATEAFF. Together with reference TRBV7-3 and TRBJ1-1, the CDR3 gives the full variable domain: GAGVSQTPSNKVTEKGKYVELRCDPISGHTALYWYRQSLGQGPEFLIYFQGTGAADDSGLPNDRFFAVRPEGSVSTLKIQRTERGDSAVYLCASSSLGGRATEAFFGQGTRLTVV.

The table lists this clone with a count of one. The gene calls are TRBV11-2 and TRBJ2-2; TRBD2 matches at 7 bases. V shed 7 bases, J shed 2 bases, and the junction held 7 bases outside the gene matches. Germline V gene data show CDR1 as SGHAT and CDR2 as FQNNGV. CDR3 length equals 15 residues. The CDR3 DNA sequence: TGTGCCAGCACGCTCGGGACTATCAACACCGGGGAGCTGTTTTTT. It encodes CASTLGTINTGELFF. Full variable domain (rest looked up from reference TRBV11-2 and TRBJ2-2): EAGVAQSPRYKIIEKRQSVAFWCNPISGHATLYWYQQILGQGPKLLIQFQNNGVVDDSQLPKDRFSAERLKGVDSTLKIQPAKLEDSAVYLCASTLGTINTGELFFGEGSRLTVL.

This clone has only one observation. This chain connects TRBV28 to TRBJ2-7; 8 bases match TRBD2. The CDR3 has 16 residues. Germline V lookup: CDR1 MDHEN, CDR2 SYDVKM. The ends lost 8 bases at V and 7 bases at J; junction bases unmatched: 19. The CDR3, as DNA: TGTGCCAGCCAGGCGACCTCGGGAGGGCCGTATGGGGAGCAGTACTTC. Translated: CASQATSGGPYGEQYF.

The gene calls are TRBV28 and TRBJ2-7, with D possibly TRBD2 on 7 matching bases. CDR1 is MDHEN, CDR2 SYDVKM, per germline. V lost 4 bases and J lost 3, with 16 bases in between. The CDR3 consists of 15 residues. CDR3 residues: CASSSRGGGGYEQYF. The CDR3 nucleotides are TGTGCCAGCAGTTCCAGGGGCGGGGGAGGCTACGAGCAGTACTTC. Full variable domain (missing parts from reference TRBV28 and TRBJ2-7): DVKVTQSSRYLVKRTGEKVFLECVQDMDHENMFWYRQDPGLGLRLIYFSYDVKMKEKGDIPEGYSVSREKKERFSLILESASTNQTSMYLCASSSRGGGGYEQYFGPGTRLTVT.

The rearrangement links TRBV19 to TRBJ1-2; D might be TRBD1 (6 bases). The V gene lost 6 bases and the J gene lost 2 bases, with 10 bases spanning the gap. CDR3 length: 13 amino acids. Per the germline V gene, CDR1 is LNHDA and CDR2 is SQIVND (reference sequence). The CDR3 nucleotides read TGTGCCAGTAGACGGACAGAAAACTATGGCTACACCTTC. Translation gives CASRRTENYGYTF.

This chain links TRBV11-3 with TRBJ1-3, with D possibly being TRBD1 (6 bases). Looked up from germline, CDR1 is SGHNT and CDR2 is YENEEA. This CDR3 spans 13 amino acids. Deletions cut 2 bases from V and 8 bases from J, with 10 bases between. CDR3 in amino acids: CASSLKRTDTIYF. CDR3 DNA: TGTGCCAGCAGCTTAAAGAGGACAGACACCATATATTTT.

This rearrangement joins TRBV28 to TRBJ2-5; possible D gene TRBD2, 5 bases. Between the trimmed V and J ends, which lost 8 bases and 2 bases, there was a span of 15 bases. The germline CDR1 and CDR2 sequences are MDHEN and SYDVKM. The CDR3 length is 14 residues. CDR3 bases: TGTGCCAGCCTTGAGAGGGCCCGACAAGAGACCCAGTACTTC. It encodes CASLERARQETQYF.

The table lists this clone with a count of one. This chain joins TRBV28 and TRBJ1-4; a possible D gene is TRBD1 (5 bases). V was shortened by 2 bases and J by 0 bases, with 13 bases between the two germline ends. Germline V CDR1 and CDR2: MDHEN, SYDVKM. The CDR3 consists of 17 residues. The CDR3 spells CASSLLDRIATNEKLFF. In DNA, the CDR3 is TGTGCCAGCAGTTTACTAGACAGAATTGCAACTAATGAAAAACTGTTTTTT.